Described below is a single T cell receptor (beta chain) sequence and its context. Antigen specificity is unknown. Profiling relied on immunoSEQ multiplex PCR, and the TCRdb table lists in-frame clones only, not all of them. The sample lists 110,000 to 150,000 clones; 60% to 85% were seen once. The data belong to a study of cytotoxic CD8 clonotypes in ibrutinib-treated CLL. Study results and caveats: Clonality was elevated at ibrutinib response and had returned toward baseline at progression.

The sequences come from PBMCs, collected after 24 months of ibrutinib treatment. The receptor's source is a human donor with chronic lymphocytic leukemia.

The CDR3 sequence is CASSPRTGGPYEQYF. The CDR3 DNA follows: TGTGCCAGTAGTCCCCGGACAGGAGGGCCCTACGAGCAGTACTTC. The chain uses TRBV19 and TRBJ2-7, with a possible D match to TRBD1 (7 bases). Per the germline V gene, CDR1 is LNHDA and CDR2 is SQIVND (reference sequence). Trimming took off 5 bases at V and 2 bases at J, with 16 bases between the two ends. The CDR3 is 15 amino acids.